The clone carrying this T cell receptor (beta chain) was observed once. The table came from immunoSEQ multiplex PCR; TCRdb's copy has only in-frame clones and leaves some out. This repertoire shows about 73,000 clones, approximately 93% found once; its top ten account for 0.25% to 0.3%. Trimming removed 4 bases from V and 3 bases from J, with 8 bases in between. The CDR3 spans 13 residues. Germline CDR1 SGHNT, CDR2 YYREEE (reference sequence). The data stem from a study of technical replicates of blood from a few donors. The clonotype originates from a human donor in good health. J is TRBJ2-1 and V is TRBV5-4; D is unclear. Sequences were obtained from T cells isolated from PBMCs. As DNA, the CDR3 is TGTGCCAGCAGCCCGTCTAGCTACAATGAGCAGTTCTTC. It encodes CASSPSSYNEQFF.